This TCR beta chain was captured by sequencing in a study of shared clonotypes between healthy human individuals. Method: immunoSEQ multiplex PCR; TCRdb's copy keeps in-frame clones and lacks some. The data contain approximately 2,300,000 clones, around 93% of them singletons. This CDR3 contains 16 residues. CDR1 SGHRS and CDR2 YFSETQ come from the germline V gene. The V and J ends lost 4 bases and 5 bases respectively, with 21 bases between them. The chain has TRBV5-1 and TRBJ1-2; D unresolved. The sequenced sample was naive CD4+ T cells from PBMCs. The sample's subset: CD45RA+ positively selected. This TCR derives from a man in his late teens or twenties in good health. Some clones in this sample may be carry-over from other donors' samples. CDR3 nucleotides: TGCGCCAGCAGCCTAGCACAGCGACCAAATGTTTATGGCTACACCTTC. Translation: CASSLAQRPNVYGYTF.